Listed here are 21 T cell receptor beta chains from one sample, sequenced in a study of T-cell memory formation after mild COVID-19. MiXCR was run by TCRdb on the 5' RACE reads, yielding one entry per CDR3 protein. The sample records tens of thousands of distinct CDR3 sequences, approximately 12% being singletons. The material sequenced was PBMCs or a T cell subset sorted from them (not recorded which). The receptors were sampled from an adult woman who had mild COVID-19 (a few samples of this study predate the infection). Cell type and time point are not known.

This clonotype was found many times. The V and J genes are TRBV11-2 and TRBJ2-1, with TRBD2 identical over 14 bases. J was trimmed by 7 bases and V by 5 bases; bases with no gene match: 4. Per the germline V gene, CDR1 is SGHAT and CDR2 is FQNNGV. CDR3 length: 15 residues. The CDR3 sequence: CASSPGLAGVNEQFF. Written as DNA, the CDR3 is TGTGCCAGCAGCCCGGGACTAGCGGGAGTGAATGAGCAGTTCTTC.

Many counts were recorded for this clonotype. The rearrangement uses TRBV4-1 and TRBJ1-1, with 10 bases matching TRBD1. Losses at the gene ends were 6 bases for V and 3 bases for J; bases not matched to a gene: 13. CDR1 and CDR2 (germline): MGHRA, YSYEKL. CDR3 length: 17 amino acids. The CDR3 protein is CASSPVPGQGRDTEAFF. As DNA, the CDR3 is TGCGCCAGCAGTCCTGTCCCGGGACAGGGGAGGGACACTGAAGCTTTCTTT.

In this sample, this clonotype turned up many times. The rearrangement links TRBV24-1 to TRBJ2-1; 9 nucleotides align to TRBD2. V gave up 6 bases and J gave up 10 bases; unmatched junction bases: 12. Germline V gene data show CDR1 as KGHDR and CDR2 as SFDVKD. The CDR3 has 15 amino acids. In DNA form, the CDR3 reads TGTGCCACCAGTTCCATTGGCGGGGGGGCTGGGGAGCAGTTCTTC. Its translation: CATSSIGGGAGEQFF.

The rearrangement joins TRBV5-4 to TRBJ2-6; D not certain. Trimming pared 5 bases from V and 0 bases from J, leaving 6 bases between. The CDR3 has 14 amino acids. Germline lookup yields CDR1 SGHNT and CDR2 YYREEE (reference sequence). CDR3 residues: CASRDLSGANVLTF. In nucleotides, the CDR3 is TGTGCCAGCAGGGACCTCTCTGGGGCCAACGTCCTGACTTTC.

The V gene is TRBV10-3, the J gene TRBJ2-2, with D possibly matching TRBD2 (7 bases). From germline, CDR1 is ENHRY and CDR2 SYGVKD. This CDR3 has 15 amino acids. V was pared by 4 bases and J by 4 bases, with 13 bases between. CDR3 in DNA: TGTGCCATCAGTGCGCGGGGGCCCCCCACCGGGGAGCTGTTTTTT. Translated: CAISARGPPTGELFF.

By share, this clonotype counts as medium-sized. The chain employs TRBV7-2 and TRBJ2-1; D unclear. CDR1 SGHTA and CDR2 FQGNSA come from the germline V gene. This CDR3 comprises 13 residues. Trimming stripped 1 base from V and 5 bases from J, with 6 bases between. CDR3 bases: TGTGCCAGCAGCTTAGATGCGGACAATGAGCAGTTCTTC. This translates into CASSLDADNEQFF.

This clonotype came up many times. The rearrangement joins TRBV25-1 to TRBJ2-1; D is ambiguous. CDR1 MGHDK and CDR2 SYGVNS come from the germline V gene. V was trimmed by 5 bases and J by 3 bases, leaving 11 bases between them. The CDR3 spans 14 residues. CDR3 sequence: CASSQSDFYNEQFF. Here the CDR3 DNA reads TGTGCCAGCAGTCAGTCCGACTTCTACAATGAGCAGTTCTTC.

This clonotype was counted at least ten times. The chain carries TRBV24-1 and TRBJ1-4, with 7 bases matching TRBD1. Germline V lookup: CDR1 KGHDR, CDR2 SFDVKD. J gave up 5 bases and V 3 bases, and 5 bases lay outside the gene matches. CDR3 length equals 15 residues. The CDR3 reads CATSDPTGPNEKLFF. CDR3 sequence (DNA): TGTGCCACCAGTGATCCGACAGGGCCCAATGAAAAACTGTTTTTT.

In its sample, this clonotype was seen many times. V usage is TRBV9 and J usage is TRBJ1-4; 7 bases agree with TRBD1. Germline V gene sequence: CDR1 SGDLS, CDR2 YYNGEE. Germline trimming cut 1 base from V and 4 bases from J; bases unmatched to any gene: 4. This CDR3 spans 15 amino acids. CDR3 loop: CASSVLTGVNEKLFF. The CDR3 DNA sequence: TGTGCCAGCAGCGTACTCACAGGGGTTAATGAAAAACTGTTTTTT.

This clonotype was seen at least ten times. In DNA form, the CDR3 reads TGTGCCAGCAGCGTAGCGGCAGGGGGTGAGCAGTACTTC. This translates into CASSVAAGGEQYF. This sequence joins TRBV9 and TRBJ2-7; 7 bases line up with TRBD1. The CDR3 loop spans 13 amino acids. The germline V gene has CDR1 SGDLS and CDR2 YYNGEE. V lost 0 bases to trimming and J lost 7 bases; unmatched junction nucleotides: 4.

V and J are TRBV7-2 and TRBJ2-5; D is possibly TRBD1 or TRBD2 (6 bases each). The V and J ends lost 3 bases and 4 bases respectively, with 12 bases between them. This CDR3 is built from 14 residues. Germline V gene data show CDR1 as SGHTA and CDR2 as FQGNSA. The CDR3: CASSFVGGPETQYF. CDR3 DNA sequence: TGTGCCAGCAGCTTCGTGGGGGGCCCAGAGACCCAGTACTTC.

The CDR3 loop is CASNRDRVSGYTF. The CDR3 nucleotides read TGTGCCAGTAACCGGGACAGGGTGAGTGGCTACACCTTC. The chain recombines TRBV19 with TRBJ1-2; TRBD1 matches at 9 bases. Germline CDR1 LNHDA, CDR2 SQIVND (reference sequence). The CDR3 totals 13 residues. Germline trimming cut 7 bases from V and 7 bases from J; bases unmatched to any gene: 7.

The table lists this clonotype with many counts. J is TRBJ1-5 and V is TRBV12-3 or TRBV12-4; no definite D call. This CDR3 is 12 amino acids long. The ends were cut back, 1 base at V and 6 bases at J, with 4 bases in the middle. CDR3 residues: CASSLGGQPQHF. In nucleotides, the CDR3 is TGTGCCAGCAGTTTAGGTGGTCAGCCCCAGCATTTT.

This clonotype showed up many times. The genes are TRBV29-1 and TRBJ1-1; 8 bases match TRBD1. Trimming removed 6 bases from V and 1 base from J; junction bases left unmatched: 4. The CDR3 totals 13 residues. Germline CDR1 is SQVTM and CDR2 is ANQGSEA. The CDR3 region is CSVHGQGNTEAFF. CDR3 coding DNA: TGCAGCGTCCATGGACAGGGGAACACTGAAGCTTTCTTT.

This clonotype was seen ten or more times. This chain connects TRBV7-8 to TRBJ1-5; D is ambiguous. CDR3 length: 15 residues. V shed 1 base and J shed 0 bases, with 7 bases lying between them. Germline V lookup: CDR1 SGHVS, CDR2 FQNEAQ. CDR3 sequence (DNA): TGTGCCAGCAGCTTAGTAGGCTCTAGCAATCAGCCCCAGCATTTT. Translated, it gives CASSLVGSSNQPQHF.

This clonotype is medium-sized within its sample. The chain is built from TRBV12-3 or TRBV12-4 and TRBJ2-7; D unresolved. CDR3 length: 11 amino acids. V lost 2 bases and J lost 4, with 3 bases in between. CDR3 sequence: CASSLQYEQYF. The CDR3 nucleotides are TGTGCCAGCAGTTTACAATACGAGCAGTACTTC.

The sample holds many counts of this clonotype. This sequence joins TRBV11-2 and TRBJ1-1; D not certain. The length of the CDR3 is 15 residues. The V end lost 2 bases, the J end lost 1 base, and 11 bases lay between the germline ends. The V gene's germline CDR1 is SGHAT and CDR2 FQNNGV. Here the CDR3 DNA reads TGTGCCAGCAGCTTAAGGGTGGAGGGGAACACTGAAGCTTTCTTT. As protein: CASSLRVEGNTEAFF.

This clonotype was recorded at least ten times. V gene TRBV20-1 combines with J gene TRBJ2-1, with 8 positions matching TRBD2. V shed 0 bases, J shed 7 bases, and the junction held 8 bases outside the gene matches. This CDR3 is built from 15 residues. The germline V gene has CDR1 DFQATT and CDR2 SNEGSKA (reference sequence). The CDR3 coding sequence is TGCAGTGCTAGAGACTCCGCGGGACTAGGAAATGAGCAGTTCTTC. Residues: CSARDSAGLGNEQFF.

This clonotype appeared many times. This chain uses TRBV20-1 with TRBJ1-5; the D gene is possibly TRBD1 (6 bases). Germline assignment: CDR1 DFQATT and CDR2 SNEGSKA (reference sequence). The CDR3 consists of 15 residues. The germline V and J ends were trimmed by 0 bases and 5 bases, with 14 bases remaining between them. The DNA of the CDR3 is TGCAGTGCTAGAGATCAGGGGAGACCCGATCAGCCCCAGCATTTT. Translated, it gives CSARDQGRPDQPQHF.

The V and J genes are TRBV12-3 or TRBV12-4 and TRBJ2-1; no reliable D call. V lost 9 bases and J lost 0, with 12 bases in between. The CDR3 has 14 residues. The CDR3 spells CASRRPSSYNEQFF. The CDR3 bases are TGTGCCAGTCGTCGGCCTAGCTCCTACAATGAGCAGTTCTTC.

This clonotype was detected many times. The V call is TRBV6-1, the J call TRBJ2-5; D not resolved. Germline loops: CDR1 MNHNS, CDR2 SASEGT. Trimming took 6 bases from V and 2 from J, leaving 1 base between them. CDR3 length: 10 amino acids. The CDR3, as DNA: TGTGCCAGCAGACAAGAGACCCAGTACTTC. Residues: CASRQETQYF.